This T cell receptor beta chain was captured by sequencing in a study of beta chain features in type 1 diabetes. Regarding the study as a whole: TCRB CDR3 length was moderately but significantly reduced in all four CD4+ subsets of Type 1 diabetes patients.

The CDR3 totals 17 residues. Concerning this clone: Antigen specificity is unknown.

TCRB transcripts that were expressed got sequenced, as all of the isolated RNA had been reverse transcribed. The repertoire was sequenced with immunoSEQ multiplex PCR; TCRdb's copy has only in-frame clones and lacks some. Among approximately 400,000 clones listed, around 16% were seen once. This TCR derives from a woman under 30 in good health. Material: naive CD4+ T cells from blood. The rearrangement links TRBV21-1 to TRBJ2-7; TRBD1, as called in the table, went unchecked against the DNA. TRBV21-1 is a pseudogene. The CDR3 coding sequence is TGTGCCAGCAGCAAGGGATGGGACAGGAATGCTACCTACGAGCAGTACTTC. It specifies CASSKGWDRNATYEQYF.